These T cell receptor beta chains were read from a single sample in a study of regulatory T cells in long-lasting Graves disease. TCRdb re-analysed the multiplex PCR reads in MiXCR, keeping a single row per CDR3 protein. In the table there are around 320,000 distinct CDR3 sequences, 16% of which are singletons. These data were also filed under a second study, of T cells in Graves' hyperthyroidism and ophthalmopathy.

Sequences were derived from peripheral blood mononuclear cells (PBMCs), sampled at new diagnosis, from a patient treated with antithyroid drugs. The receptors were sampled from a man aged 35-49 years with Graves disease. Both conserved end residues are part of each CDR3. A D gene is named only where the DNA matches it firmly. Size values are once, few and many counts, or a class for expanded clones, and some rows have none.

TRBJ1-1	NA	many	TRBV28	TGTGCCAGCAGCCCAGGAACTGGGGACACTGAAGCTTTCTTT	CASSPGTGDTEAFF
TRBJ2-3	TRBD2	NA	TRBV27	TGTGCCAGCAGTACTAGACTAGCGGGGAACACAGATACGCAGTGGTATTTT	CASSTRLAGNTDTQWYF
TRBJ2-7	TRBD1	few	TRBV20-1	TGCAGTGCTGCAACGGGACAGGGAGGGTACGAGCAGTACTTC	CSAATGQGGYEQYF
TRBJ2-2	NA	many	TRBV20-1	TGCAGTGCTAGAGGGGGCAACACCGGGGAGCTGTTTTTT	CSARGGNTGELFF
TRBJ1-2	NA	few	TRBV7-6	TGTGCCAGCAGCTCCACCAAGGGTAGTGGCTACACCTTC	CASSSTKGSGYTF
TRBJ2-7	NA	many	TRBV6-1	TGTGCCATCAGTGACCTACCAGGGGGGAACGAGCAGTACTTC	CAISDLPGGNEQYF
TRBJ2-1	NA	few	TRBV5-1	TGCGCCAGCAGCTTGGAGCACAGCTCCTACAATGAGCAGTTCTTC	CASSLEHSSYNEQFF
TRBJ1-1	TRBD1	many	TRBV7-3	TGTGCCAGCAGCTTATCAATCGGACAGGGAGCTTTCTTT	CASSLSIGQGAFF
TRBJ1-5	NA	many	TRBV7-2	TGTGCCAGCAGCTTACCTCCGGGAAACAATCAGCCCCAGCATTTT	CASSLPPGNNQPQHF
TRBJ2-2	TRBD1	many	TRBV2	TGTGCCAGCAGTGATGAGGGACAGGACAACACCGGGGAGCTGTTTTTT	CASSDEGQDNTGELFF
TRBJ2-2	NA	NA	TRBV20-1	TGCAGTGCTAGCGATAGGAAGAACACCGGGGAGCTGTTTTTT	CSASDRKNTGELFF
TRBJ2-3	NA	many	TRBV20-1	TGCAGTGCTGACAGAAATACGCAGTATTTT	CSADRNTQYF
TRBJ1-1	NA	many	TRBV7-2	TGTGCCAGCAGCTTCAGTTTCGACACTGAAGCTTTCTTT	CASSFSFDTEAFF
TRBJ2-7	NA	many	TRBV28	TGTGCCAGCAGTTCTCAAAACCGGGCCGAAGGGAGCTACGAGCAGTACTTC	CASSSQNRAEGSYEQYF
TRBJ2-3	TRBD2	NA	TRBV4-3	TGCGCCAGCAGCCAAGCGGGTAGCGGGGCTGGGGATACGCAGTATTTT	CASSQAGSGAGDTQYF
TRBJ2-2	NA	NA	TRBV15	TGTGCCACCAGCATTATCGGGACTAACACCGGGGAGCTGTTTTTT	CATSIIGTNTGELFF
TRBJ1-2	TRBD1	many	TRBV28	TGTGCCAGCAGGACCAGACAGGGGGCGTCTGGCTACACCTTC	CASRTRQGASGYTF
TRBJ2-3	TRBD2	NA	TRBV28	TGTGCCAGCAGTTTCCTTATAGCGGGGGTGGGAGATACGCAGTATTTT	CASSFLIAGVGDTQYF
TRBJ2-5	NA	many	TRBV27	TGTGCCAGCAGTGGGAGTAGGGGAGTCGGGACCCAGTACTTC	CASSGSRGVGTQYF
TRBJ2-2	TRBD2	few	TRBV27	TGTGCCAGCATTCGACGGGGGGAAGACACCGGGGAGCTGTTTTTT	CASIRRGEDTGELFF
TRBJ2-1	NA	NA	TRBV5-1	TGCGCCAGCAGCCCTAACAGCGTCCCATCCAATGAGCAGTTCTTC	CASSPNSVPSNEQFF
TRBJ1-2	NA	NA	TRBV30	TGTGCCTCCAGGACAAGCAAGTATGGCTACACCTTC	CASRTSKYGYTF
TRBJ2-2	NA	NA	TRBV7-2	TGTGCCAGCAGCTTAGTAGGGACACCTTCGAACACCGGGGAGCTGTTTTTT	CASSLVGTPSNTGELFF
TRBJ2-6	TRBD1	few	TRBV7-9	TGTGCCAGCAGCTTGACAGGGCTCCGTTTTGGGGCCAACGTCCTGACTTTC	CASSLTGLRFGANVLTF
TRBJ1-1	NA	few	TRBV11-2	TGTGCCAGCAGCTTAGGGCTGGGCTTGAACACTGAAGCTTTCTTT	CASSLGLGLNTEAFF
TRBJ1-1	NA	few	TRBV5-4	TGTGCCAGCAGCCCTGGGACGGGAAGGAACACTGAAGCTTTCTTT	CASSPGTGRNTEAFF
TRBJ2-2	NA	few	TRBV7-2	TGTGCCAGCAGCTTAAGGAGGCCCACCGGGGAGCTGTTTTTT	CASSLRRPTGELFF
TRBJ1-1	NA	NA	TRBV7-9	TGTGCCAGCAGCTTAGGTGGTGCAGGGGAAATGGTAGCTTTCTTT	CASSLGGAGEMVAFF
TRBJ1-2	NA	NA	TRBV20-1	TGCAGTGCTAGAGGCAACCTACCCGGGACCCCCTATGGCTACACCTTC	CSARGNLPGTPYGYTF
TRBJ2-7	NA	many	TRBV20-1	TGCAGTGCTACTGGGACGTCCCCCTACGAGCAGTACTTC	CSATGTSPYEQYF
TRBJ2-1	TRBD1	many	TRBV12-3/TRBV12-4	TGTGCCAGCAGATCCGGGACAGGGCTCAATGAGCAGTTCTTC	CASRSGTGLNEQFF
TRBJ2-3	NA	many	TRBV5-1	TGCGCCAGCAGCCTTACCGAGGGTACGCAGTATTTT	CASSLTEGTQYF
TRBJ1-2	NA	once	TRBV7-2	TGTGCCAGCAGCTTAGGAGGGGGACTAGGCTATGGCTACACCTTC	CASSLGGGLGYGYTF
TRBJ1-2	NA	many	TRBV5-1	TGCGCCAGCAGCTTGGCCGGCTATGGCTACACCTTC	CASSLAGYGYTF
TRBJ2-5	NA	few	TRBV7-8	TGTGCCAGCAGCTTCTGGCGGCGGCCGCGGCAAGAGACCCAGTACTTC	CASSFWRRPRQETQYF
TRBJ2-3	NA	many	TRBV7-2	TGTGCCAGCAGCTTAGCCGTCGGGCGGGCACACACAGATACGCAGTATTTT	CASSLAVGRAHTDTQYF
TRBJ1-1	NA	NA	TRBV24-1	TGTGCCACCAGGCTCAGGGAGAACACTGAAGCTTTCTTT	CATRLRENTEAFF
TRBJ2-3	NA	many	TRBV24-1	TGTGCCACCAGTGACCCCAACACAGATACGCAGTATTTT	CATSDPNTDTQYF
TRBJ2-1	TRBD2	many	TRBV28	TGTGCCAGCAGTTTAGGAAGGCGGGGGACCTACAATGAGCAGTTCTTC	CASSLGRRGTYNEQFF
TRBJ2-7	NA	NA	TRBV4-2	TGTGCCAGCAGCCAAACCGGGACACCCTCCTACGAGCAGTACTTC	CASSQTGTPSYEQYF
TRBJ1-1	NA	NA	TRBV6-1	TGTGCCAGTTCCCGGGACGGCTACTCTGAAGCTTTCTTT	CASSRDGYSEAFF
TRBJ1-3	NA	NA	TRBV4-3	TGCGCCAGCAGCCAAGATCGGTTCATTAACACCATATATTTT	CASSQDRFINTIYF
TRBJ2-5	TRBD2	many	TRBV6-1	TGTGCCAGCAGGCTAGCGGGGGGGCCGCTTGAGACCCAGTACTTC	CASRLAGGPLETQYF
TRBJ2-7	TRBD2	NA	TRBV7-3	TGTGCCAGCACTAGTAGCGGGGGGAATGAGAACGAGCAGTACTTC	CASTSSGGNENEQYF
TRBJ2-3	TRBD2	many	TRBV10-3	TGTGCCATCAGTGAGTCAATAGCGGGGGGAGATACGCAGTATTTT	CAISESIAGGDTQYF
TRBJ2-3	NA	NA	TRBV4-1	TGCGCCAGCAGCCAAGATATTAGGAATACGCAGTATTTT	CASSQDIRNTQYF
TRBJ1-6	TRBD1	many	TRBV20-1	TGCAGTGCTGGGACAGCGAATTCACCCCTCCACTTT	CSAGTANSPLHF
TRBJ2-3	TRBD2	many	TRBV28	TGTGCCAGCAGTGGCGCTAGCGGGGGGGCACTATGGGATACGCAGTATTTT	CASSGASGGALWDTQYF
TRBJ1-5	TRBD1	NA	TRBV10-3	TGTGCCATCAGTCGGGACAGGGTATCATCCTCTAGCAATCAGCCCCAGCATTTT	CAISRDRVSSSSNQPQHF
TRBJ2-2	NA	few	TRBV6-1	TGTGCCAGCAGCCCCAACCTCGACAGGACAATCACCGGGGAGCTGTTTTTT	CASSPNLDRTITGELFF
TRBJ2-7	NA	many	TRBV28	TGTGCCAGCAAAGAGGGTATCTACGAGCAGTACTTC	CASKEGIYEQYF
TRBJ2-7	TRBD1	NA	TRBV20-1	TGCAGTGCGACCGGGACAGGAACCTACGAGCAGTACTTC	CSATGTGTYEQYF
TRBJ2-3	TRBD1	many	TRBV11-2	TGTGCCAGCAGCTTGGGACAGGGGGCTTACGATACGCAGTATTTT	CASSLGQGAYDTQYF